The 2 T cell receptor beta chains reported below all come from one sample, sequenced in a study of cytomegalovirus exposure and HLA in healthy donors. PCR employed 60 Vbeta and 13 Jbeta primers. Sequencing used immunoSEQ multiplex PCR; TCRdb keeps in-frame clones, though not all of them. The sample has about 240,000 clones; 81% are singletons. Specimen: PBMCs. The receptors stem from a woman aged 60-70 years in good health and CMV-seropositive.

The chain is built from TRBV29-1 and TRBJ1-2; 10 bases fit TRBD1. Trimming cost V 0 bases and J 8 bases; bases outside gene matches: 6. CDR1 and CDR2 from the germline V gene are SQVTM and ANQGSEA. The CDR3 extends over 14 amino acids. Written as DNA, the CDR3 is TGCAGCGTTGAAGATCTTAGGACAGGGGGAGGCTACACCTTC. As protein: CSVEDLRTGGGYTF. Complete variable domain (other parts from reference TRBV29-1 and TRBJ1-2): SAVISQKPSRDICQRGTSLTIQCQVDSQVTMMFWYRQQPGQSLTLIATANQGSEATYESGFVIDKFPISRPNLTFSTLTVSNMSPEDSSIYLCSVEDLRTGGGYTFGSGTRLTVV.

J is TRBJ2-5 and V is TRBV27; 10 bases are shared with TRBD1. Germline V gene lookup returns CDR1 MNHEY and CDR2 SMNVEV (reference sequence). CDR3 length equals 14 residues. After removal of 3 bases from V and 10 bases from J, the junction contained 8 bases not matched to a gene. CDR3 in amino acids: CASSFSDRGLDQYF. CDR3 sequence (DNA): TGTGCCAGCAGTTTCTCCGACAGGGGGCTGGACCAGTACTTC.